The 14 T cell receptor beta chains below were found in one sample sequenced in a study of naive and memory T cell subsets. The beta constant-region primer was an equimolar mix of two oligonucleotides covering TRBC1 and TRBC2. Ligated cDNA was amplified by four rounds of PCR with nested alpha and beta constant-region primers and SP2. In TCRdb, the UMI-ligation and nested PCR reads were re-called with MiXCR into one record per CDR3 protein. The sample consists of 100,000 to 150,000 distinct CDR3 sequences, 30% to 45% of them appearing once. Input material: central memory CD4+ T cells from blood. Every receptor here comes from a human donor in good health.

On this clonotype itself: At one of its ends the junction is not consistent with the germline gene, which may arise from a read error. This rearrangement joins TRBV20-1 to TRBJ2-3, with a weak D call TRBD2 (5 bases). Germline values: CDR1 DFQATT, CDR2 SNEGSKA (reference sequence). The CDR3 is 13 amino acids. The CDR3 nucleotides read TGCAGTGCGAGAGGGCTATTGGGGGATACGCAGTATTTT. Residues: CSARGLLGDTQYF.

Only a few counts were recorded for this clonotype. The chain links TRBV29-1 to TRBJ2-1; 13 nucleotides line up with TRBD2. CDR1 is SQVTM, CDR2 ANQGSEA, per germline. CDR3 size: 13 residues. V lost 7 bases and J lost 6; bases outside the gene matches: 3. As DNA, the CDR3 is TGCAGCGCTCGACTAGCGGGAGGCAATGAGCAGTTCTTC. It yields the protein CSARLAGGNEQFF.

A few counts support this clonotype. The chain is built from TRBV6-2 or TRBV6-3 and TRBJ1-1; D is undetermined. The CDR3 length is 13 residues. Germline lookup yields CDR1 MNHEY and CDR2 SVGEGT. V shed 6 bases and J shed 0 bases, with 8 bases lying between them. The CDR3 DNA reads TGTGCCAGCAGAACCAACCTGAACACTGAAGCTTTCTTT. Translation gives CASRTNLNTEAFF.

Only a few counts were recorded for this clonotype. This CDR3 is CSGRLAGASSYEQYF. CDR3 bases: TGCAGTGGACGACTAGCGGGGGCAAGCTCCTACGAGCAGTACTTC. The V call is TRBV20-1, the J call TRBJ2-7; 12 positions agree with TRBD2. V was clipped by 7 bases and J by 0 bases; unmatched bases: 7. The CDR3 spans 15 residues. The germline gives CDR1 DFQATT, CDR2 SNEGSKA (reference sequence).

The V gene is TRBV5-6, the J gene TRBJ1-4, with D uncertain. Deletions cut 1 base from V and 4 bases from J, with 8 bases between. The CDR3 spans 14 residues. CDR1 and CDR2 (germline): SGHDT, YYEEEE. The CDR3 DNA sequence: TGTGCCAGCAGCTTGAGGTCGGATAATGAAAAACTGTTTTTT. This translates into CASSLRSDNEKLFF.

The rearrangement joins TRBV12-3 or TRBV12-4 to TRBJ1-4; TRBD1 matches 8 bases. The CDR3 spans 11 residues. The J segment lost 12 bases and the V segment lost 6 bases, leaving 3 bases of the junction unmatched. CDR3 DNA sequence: TGTGCCAGCAGAAACAGGGGGGAACTGTTTTTT. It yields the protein CASRNRGELFF.

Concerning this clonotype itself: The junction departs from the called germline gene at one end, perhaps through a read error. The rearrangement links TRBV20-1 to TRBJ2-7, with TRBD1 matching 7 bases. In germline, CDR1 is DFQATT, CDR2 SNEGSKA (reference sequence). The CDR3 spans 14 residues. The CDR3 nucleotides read TGCAGTGCGAGAGACGCAACAGGGGCCGGCGAGCAGTACTTC. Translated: CSARDATGAGEQYF.

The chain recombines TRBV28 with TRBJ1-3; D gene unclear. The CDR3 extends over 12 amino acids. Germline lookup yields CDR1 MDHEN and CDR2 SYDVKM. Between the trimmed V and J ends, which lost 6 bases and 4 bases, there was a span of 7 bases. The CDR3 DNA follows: TGTGCCAGCAGCCAACAGGGAAACACCATATATTTT. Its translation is CASSQQGNTIYF. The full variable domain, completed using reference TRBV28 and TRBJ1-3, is DVKVTQSSRYLVKRTGEKVFLECVQDMDHENMFWYRQDPGLGLRLIYFSYDVKMKEKGDIPEGYSVSREKKERFSLILESASTNQTSMYLCASSQQGNTIYFGEGSWLTVV.

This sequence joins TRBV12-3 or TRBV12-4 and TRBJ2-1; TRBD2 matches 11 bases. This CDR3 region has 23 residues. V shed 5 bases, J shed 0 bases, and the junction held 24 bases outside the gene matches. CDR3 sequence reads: CASSPIYRFGGSGRALSYNEQFF. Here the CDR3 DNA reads TGTGCCAGCAGTCCCATCTACCGGTTCGGCGGTAGCGGGAGGGCCCTCTCCTACAATGAGCAGTTCTTC.

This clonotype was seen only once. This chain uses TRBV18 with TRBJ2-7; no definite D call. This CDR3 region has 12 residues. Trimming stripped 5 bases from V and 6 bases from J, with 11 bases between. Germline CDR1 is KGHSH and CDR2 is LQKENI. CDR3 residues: CASSIPYREQYF. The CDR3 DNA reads TGTGCCAGCTCAATTCCGTACCGCGAGCAGTACTTC.

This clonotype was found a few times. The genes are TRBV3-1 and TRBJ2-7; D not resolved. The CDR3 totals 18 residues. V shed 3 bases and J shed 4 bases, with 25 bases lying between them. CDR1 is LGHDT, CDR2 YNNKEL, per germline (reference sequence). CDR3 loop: CASSHSRWAANTVYEQYF. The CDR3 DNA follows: TGTGCCAGCAGCCACTCAAGATGGGCAGCAAACACAGTATACGAGCAGTACTTC.

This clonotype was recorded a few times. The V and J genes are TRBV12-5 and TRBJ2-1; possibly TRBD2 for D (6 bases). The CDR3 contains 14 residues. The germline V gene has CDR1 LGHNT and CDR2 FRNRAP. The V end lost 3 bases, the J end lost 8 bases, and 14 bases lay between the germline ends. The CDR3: CASGLGDLVHEQFF. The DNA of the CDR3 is TGTGCTAGTGGTTTAGGGGACTTGGTCCATGAGCAGTTCTTC.

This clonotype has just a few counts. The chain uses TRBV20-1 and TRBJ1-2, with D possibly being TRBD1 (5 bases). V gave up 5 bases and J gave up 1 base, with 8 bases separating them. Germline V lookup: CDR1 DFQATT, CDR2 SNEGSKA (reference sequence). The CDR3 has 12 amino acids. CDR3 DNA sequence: TGCAGTGCTTACAGGTTTAACTATGGCTACACCTTC. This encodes CSAYRFNYGYTF.

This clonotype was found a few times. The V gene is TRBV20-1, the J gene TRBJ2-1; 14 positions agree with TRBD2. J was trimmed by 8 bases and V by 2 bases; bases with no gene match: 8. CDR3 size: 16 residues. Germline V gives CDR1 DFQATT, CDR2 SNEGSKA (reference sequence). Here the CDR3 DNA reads TGCAGTGCTAGACACGGGACTAGCGGGAGCCGAGATGAGCAGTTCTTC. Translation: CSARHGTSGSRDEQFF.